This T cell receptor beta chain is drawn from a study of T cell responses to AZD1222 COVID-19 vaccine. Looking at the study overall: Whether given at about 4 or about 12 weeks, second doses were pooled.

General study findings and limits: In all cases, repertoires were sampled only after the peak T cell response.

This clone was seen once. Its antigen is not known. The data were produced by immunoSEQ multiplex PCR, yet TCRdb's version contains in-frame clones alone and is incomplete. Of approximately 260,000 clones listed, about 92% were seen once; the top ten hold 0.5% to 0.65%. Specimen: peripheral blood, collected on day 0 of AZD1222 vaccination. The TCR was taken from an adult in good health.

CDR3: CASAPGTGYTDTQYF. CDR3 in DNA: TGTGCCAGCGCTCCCGGGACAGGGTACACAGATACGCAGTATTTT. The chain joins TRBV9 to TRBJ2-3, with 9 bases that match TRBD1. This CDR3 spans 15 amino acids. V lost 7 bases and J lost 2; bases outside the gene matches: 8. Germline V gene sequence: CDR1 SGDLS, CDR2 YYNGEE.